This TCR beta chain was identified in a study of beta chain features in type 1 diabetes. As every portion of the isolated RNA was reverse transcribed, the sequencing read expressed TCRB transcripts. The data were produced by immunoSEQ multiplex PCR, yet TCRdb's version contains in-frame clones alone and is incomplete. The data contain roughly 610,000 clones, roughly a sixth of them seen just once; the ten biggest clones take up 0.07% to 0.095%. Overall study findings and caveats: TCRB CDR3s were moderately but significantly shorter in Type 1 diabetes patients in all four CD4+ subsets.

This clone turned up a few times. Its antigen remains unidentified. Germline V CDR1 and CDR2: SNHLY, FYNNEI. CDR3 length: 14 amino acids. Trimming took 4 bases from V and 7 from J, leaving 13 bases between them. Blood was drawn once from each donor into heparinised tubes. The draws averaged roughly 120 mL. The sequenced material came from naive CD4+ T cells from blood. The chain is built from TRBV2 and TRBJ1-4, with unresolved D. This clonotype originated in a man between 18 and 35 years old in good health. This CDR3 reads CASSARLVGEKLFF. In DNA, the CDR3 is TGTGCCAGCAGTGCGAGACTGGTGGGTGAAAAACTGTTTTTT.